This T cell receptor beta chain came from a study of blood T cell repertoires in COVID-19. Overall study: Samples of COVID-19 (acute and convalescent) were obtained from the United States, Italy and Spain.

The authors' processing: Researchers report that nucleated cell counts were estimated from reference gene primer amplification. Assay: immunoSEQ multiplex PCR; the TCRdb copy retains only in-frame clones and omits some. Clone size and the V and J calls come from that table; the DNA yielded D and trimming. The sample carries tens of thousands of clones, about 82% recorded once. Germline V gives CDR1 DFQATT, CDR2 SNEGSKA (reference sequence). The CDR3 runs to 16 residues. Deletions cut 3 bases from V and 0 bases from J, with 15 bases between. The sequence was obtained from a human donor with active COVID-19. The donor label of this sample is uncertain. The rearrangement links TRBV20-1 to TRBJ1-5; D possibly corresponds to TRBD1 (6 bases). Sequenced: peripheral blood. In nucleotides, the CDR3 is TGCAGTGCTAGTAAGGGGGGGGTCTATAGCAATCAGCCCCAGCATTTT. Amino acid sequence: CSASKGGVYSNQPQHF.